One sample yielded the 12 T cell receptor beta chains listed below, sequenced in a study of blood T cell repertoires in COVID-19. Sequenced by immunoSEQ multiplex PCR; TCRdb stores in-frame clones only, minus some. This sample has more than 45,000 clones, with about nine tenths found just once. Sequenced input: peripheral blood. Receptors were obtained from a man aged 65 to 85 with acute or convalescent COVID-19.

The J gene is TRBJ1-2, the V gene TRBV6-2 or TRBV6-3; TRBD1 agrees at 8 bases. The ends lost 6 bases at V and 8 bases at J; junction bases unmatched: 5. The CDR3 runs 12 residues. Germline assignment: CDR1 MNHEY and CDR2 SVGEGT. CDR3 sequence: CASSDRGRGYTF. As DNA, the CDR3 is TGTGCCAGCAGCGACAGGGGACGCGGCTACACCTTC.

The chain carries TRBV6-6 and TRBJ1-4; TRBD1 agrees at 12 bases. The CDR3 spans 15 residues. In germline, CDR1 is MNHNY, CDR2 SVGAGI (reference sequence). V lost 5 bases and J lost 8; bases outside the gene matches: 6. The chain's CDR3 is CASSDRDRGREKLFF. Written as DNA, the CDR3 is TGTGCCAGCAGTGACCGGGACAGGGGGCGGGAAAAACTGTTTTTT.

The genes are TRBV6-2 or TRBV6-3 and TRBJ1-1, with 11 bases fitting TRBD1. The CDR3 totals 17 residues. V dropped 5 bases and J dropped 1; count of bases not matched to a gene: 9. The germline V gene encodes CDR1 MNHEY and CDR2 SVGEGT. In DNA form, the CDR3 reads TGTGCCAGCAGTCCAAGGGACAGGGGGATAACGAACACTGAAGCTTTCTTT. Its translation is CASSPRDRGITNTEAFF.

The chain recombines TRBV6-5 with TRBJ1-1, with 7 positions matching TRBD1. The CDR3 consists of 13 residues. J gave up 5 bases and V 8 bases, and 8 bases lay outside the gene matches. The germline V gene encodes CDR1 MNHEY and CDR2 SVGAGI. The CDR3 sequence: CASELGGRTEAFF. Here the CDR3 DNA reads TGTGCCAGCGAGCTAGGGGGCCGGACTGAAGCTTTCTTT.

This chain uses TRBV9 with TRBJ2-1, with 7 positions matching TRBD2. After removal of 0 bases from V and 7 bases from J, the junction contained 7 bases not matched to a gene. CDR3 size: 15 residues. Germline V gene sequence: CDR1 SGDLS, CDR2 YYNGEE. CDR3 nucleotide sequence: TGTGCCAGCAGCGTAGGAGCGGGGTTGAGGAATGAGCAGTTCTTC. Translation gives CASSVGAGLRNEQFF.

This chain links TRBV6-5 with TRBJ2-1, with TRBD1 matching 12 bases. CDR1 is MNHEY and CDR2 is SVGAGI in the germline V gene. V was clipped by 4 bases and J by 8 bases; unmatched bases: 3. This CDR3 contains 14 residues. CDR3 amino acids: CASSSGQGADEQFF. CDR3 bases: TGTGCCAGCAGTTCGGGACAGGGGGCCGATGAGCAGTTCTTC.

The J gene is TRBJ1-1, the V gene TRBV9, with a possible D match to TRBD1 (5 bases). Trimming left V 2 bases short and J 6 bases short, with 11 bases between. The CDR3 contains 13 residues. The germline V gene encodes CDR1 SGDLS and CDR2 YYNGEE. CDR3 amino acids: CASSVKPGAEAFF. The CDR3 DNA reads TGTGCCAGCAGCGTGAAACCGGGGGCTGAAGCTTTCTTT.

This rearrangement joins TRBV7-9 to TRBJ1-2; no clear D. Germline V CDR1 and CDR2: SEHNR, FQNEAQ (reference sequence). The CDR3 sequence is 13 residues long. V lost 4 bases, J lost 3 bases, and 9 bases lay in between. The CDR3 region is CASSYTEDYGYTF. The CDR3 coding sequence is TGTGCCAGCAGCTACACCGAGGACTATGGCTACACCTTC.

Only one count was recorded for this clone. V and J are TRBV19 and TRBJ1-3; D gene uncertain. V lost 3 bases and J 3 bases, leaving 9 bases between the germline ends. CDR3 length: 14 residues. Per germline, CDR1 LNHDA and CDR2 SQIVND (reference sequence). Here the CDR3 reads CASSMSGYGNTIYF. The CDR3 nucleotides read TGTGCCAGTAGTATGTCGGGGTATGGAAACACCATATATTTT.

The chain carries TRBV7-9 and TRBJ1-2; 10 bases fit TRBD1. The J segment lost 7 bases and the V segment lost 5 bases, leaving 10 bases of the junction unmatched. CDR3 length: 15 residues. The germline V gene encodes CDR1 SEHNR and CDR2 FQNEAQ (reference sequence). The CDR3 loop reads CASSRDRGLLFGYTF. The CDR3 DNA follows: TGTGCCAGCAGCCGGGACAGGGGTCTTTTATTTGGCTACACCTTC.

The genes are TRBV7-3 and TRBJ1-6; D perhaps matches TRBD1 (6 bases). The CDR3 consists of 14 residues. Germline CDR1 reads SGHTA; CDR2 reads FQGTGA. V was cut by 3 bases and J by 10 bases, with 13 bases left in between. In DNA form, the CDR3 reads TGTGCCAGCAGCTTGACCGCAGGGGAATCACCCCTCCACTTT. As protein: CASSLTAGESPLHF.

The chain links TRBV7-9 to TRBJ1-6; maybe TRBD1 (6 bases). The germline CDR1 and CDR2 sequences are SEHNR and FQNEAQ (reference sequence). The CDR3 is 18 residues long. V was pared by 4 bases and J by 11 bases, with 27 bases between. The CDR3 region is CASSSSSEGVAREAPLHF. CDR3 nucleotide sequence: TGTGCCAGCAGCTCATCCTCCGAGGGGGTTGCTCGGGAAGCACCCCTCCACTTT.